This T cell receptor (beta chain) was recovered during a study of tumor and adjacent non-tumor tissue in lung cancer. This sample's RNA came from whole unsorted tissue. The CDR3 runs to 16 residues. Per germline, CDR1 SGHDT and CDR2 YYEEEE. TCRbeta libraries were built with three rounds of nested PCR, modified from ARM-PCR. From the multiplex PCR reads, TCRdb called clonotypes with MiXCR, one entry per CDR3 protein. The top ten hold 20% to 25% of the sample, which has around 210,000 distinct CDR3 sequences, over 55% seen once. Turning to this clonotype: At one boundary the junction diverges from the germline segment, which might be a read error.

The chain couples TRBV5-6 to TRBJ2-6, with D possibly matching TRBD1 (5 bases). This receptor was taken from a man aged 60-69 years with non-small cell lung cancer. Sequenced sample: lung tumor tissue. The CDR3 is CASSFLWVSGADVLSF. The DNA of the CDR3 is TGTGCCAGCAGCTTCCTTTGGGTCTCTGGGGCCGACGTCCTGAGTTTC.